This TCR beta chain emerged from a study of T cell responses to AZD1222 COVID-19 vaccine. Some clones are missing from TCRdb's copy, which holds only in-frame ones; the method was immunoSEQ multiplex PCR. This repertoire shows 100,000 to 150,000 clones, roughly 90% found once; its top ten account for under 2%. The CDR3 covers 10 residues. Deletions cut 6 bases from V and 5 bases from J, with 4 bases between. The material was peripheral blood, obtained on day 0 of AZD1222 vaccination. The V and J genes are TRBV12-3 or TRBV12-4 and TRBJ1-1; no clear D gene. This sequence originates from an adult in good health. CDR3 sequence reads: CASRVTEAFF. The CDR3 DNA is TGTGCCAGCAGGGTGACTGAAGCTTTCTTT.